This TCR beta chain was captured in a study of cytomegalovirus exposure and HLA in healthy donors (dated by TCRdb to 2016 to 2017). Describing the broader study: According to an earlier analysis of around 600 of the donors, about 180 million T cells yielded over 100 million unique TCR beta sequences and approximately 300 Gb of sequence data. Donor age, sex, ethnicity and CMV serostatus were compiled together with the repertoire data. On average, about 240,000 unique TCR beta nucleotide sequences were sequenced per donor among 398 genotyped donors of the cohort, with 15% to 20% of those sequences being non-productive. Of the approximately 400 genotyped donors, approximately 82% fell in the genetic ancestry cluster associated with self-reported Caucasian donors. The study profiled the T cell repertoires of hundreds of subjects by immunosequencing and related them to cytomegalovirus serostatus. All discovery cohort repertoires had been generated using a single sequencing platform. The later analysis used no new phenotypic data to find candidate immune exposures, relying instead on TCR beta sequences and their occurrence across donors. Besides the first cohort of under 700 subjects, a separate validation cohort made up of 120 different subjects was used. Class I and class II HLA loci were covered by the typing at four-digit resolution. Roughly 290 gigabases of sequencing data and 91 million or so unique TCR sequences made up an early release that covered nearly 650 HLA-typed donors. In a later analysis, previously published TCR beta repertoires from 666 donors were re-analyzed and high-resolution HLA genotyping was added so that TCR occurrence patterns could be studied. The study combined high-throughput TCR immunosequencing, statistical association of individual TCRs with disease status, and machine learning to predict cytomegalovirus infection status. The study was designed to test whether signatures of past pathogen exposure could be identified by cataloging public T cell receptors. An earlier analysis of around 580 of the donors used high-throughput TCR beta sequencing to judge whether each TCR beta V gene segment behaved as functional or pseudogenic. The number of typed donors differed by locus: about 620-640 for A, B, C, DRB1 and DQB1; 500 to 550 for DQA1; about 600 for DPA1; and roughly 450 for DPB1. A later genetic analysis took genome-wide SNP genotypes for about 55% of the 666 donors and used that subset as a discovery cohort. Because of strong linkage in the cohort, five DR-DQ haplotypes were treated as single units for association and clustering. What the study reported, not specific to this receptor: In an earlier analysis of around 500 of the donors, most TCR beta V segments appeared in productive rearrangements about 87% or about 30% of the time, broadly matching IMGT annotations. Some IMGT-functional V segments, including TRBV6-2 and TRBV6-3, could not be told apart with the 87-base-pair reads, so those segments were excluded. Because counts were too low, more than 15 rarely observed V segments, including chromosome 9 orphons, were left out of the earlier analysis of 500 to 650 of the donors. Because HLA typing was missing for some donors at each locus, association tests included only the typed subset. A few of the identified cytomegalovirus-associated TCR beta chains were confirmed in vitro to be specific for cytomegalovirus antigens. A further reported finding was that TCR beta sequences accurately predicted the HLA-A and HLA-B alleles for most subjects in the first cohort. In a later analysis, HLA-associated TCR beta chains showed more clonal expansion and lower generation probabilities than non-associated chains that were equally common. While some public TCRs were present in many individuals, most TCR sequences turned up only very rarely across donors. The classifier was reported to diagnose cytomegalovirus status with high specificity and sensitivity in both the original cohort and the validation cohort. In a later analysis, some 18,000 TCR beta sequences were associated with specific HLA alleles at a false discovery rate of 0.05. When HLA alleles, especially DR and DQ, strongly co-occurred, attributing TCR associations to individual alleles was difficult. Sequencing depth was assumed to be roughly uniform across donors in the presence/absence analyses, though that assumption may not hold. Correlated functional status among segregating V segments might be attributable to linkage disequilibrium, but an unknown experimental factor could not be ruled out. The only immune exposure information available for the cohort was CMV serostatus. In a later analysis, the rate of TCR association differed among HLA loci, with DRB1 alleles having the most associated TCRs and HLA-C alleles having the fewest. A cluster of highly shared sequence variants was judged likely to represent a technical artifact of the sequencing pipeline. This cohort had only TCR beta chains sequenced, and the lack of alpha or paired-chain data limited which features could be detected. In a later genetic analysis, fewer N-insertions in productive TCRs were reported among donors in an Asian-associated ancestry cluster than the roughly 640-donor mean. In a later analysis, most CMV-associated TCR beta chains were found to appear HLA-restricted, with HLA associations seemingly driven largely by CMV exposure. The authors suggested that the approach could potentially be extended to other disease states and immunological phenotypes. In the study, around 150 TCR beta chains were listed as associated with cytomegalovirus. V-gene and J-gene trimming of TCR beta chains was associated with a missense DCLRE1C variant in a later genetic analysis, and the association was replicated in an independent cohort. Several of the top co-occurrence clusters appeared to be linked to parvovirus B19, influenza, CMV and Epstein-Barr virus, according to a later analysis.

The cohort consisted of some 730 healthy bone marrow donors. At the time of sampling, every cohort member was nominally healthy, though immune exposures that went unrecorded were likely present. The donor tested CMV seronegative and was one of the 352 seronegative cohort members. Each donor provided a peripheral blood sample, and peripheral blood mononuclear cells were used for TCR beta sequencing. Genomic DNA was extracted from the blood cell samples with the Qiagen DNeasy Blood Extraction Kit. Its CDR3 holds 14 amino acids, cysteine through phenylalanine. Only the CDR3 region is kept as DNA, spanning 42 bases read in frame from base 1. CDR1 and CDR2, per the germline V gene (reference sequence), are MNHEY and SMNVEV. The junction shows trimming of 6 bases on V and 10 bases on J, plus 18 bases between the germline ends. With respect to this clone: Its specific antigen is unknown.

The method was the immunoSEQ multiplex PCR assay. A mixture of 60 forward primers for TCR Vbeta segments and 13 reverse primers for TCR Jbeta segments was used in the multiplex PCR. The CDR3 region of rearranged TCR beta genes was amplified from genomic DNA with a multiplex PCR assay. The Illumina HiSeq System was used to sequence the amplified TCR beta libraries as 87-base-pair reads. From the authors' description of their analysis: A later analysis tallied about 77 million unique TCR beta chains across the 700 or so repertoires, and about 12 million of those chains were shared by two or more donors. A nearest-neighbor algorithm error-corrected the raw reads and collapsed the reads into unique sequences, merging closely related sequences to remove PCR and sequencing errors. Alignment of CDR3 sequences to IMGT reference sequences was used to assign V, D and J gene segments. For a sequence to be retained, a match of at least six nucleotides to both a V gene segment and a J gene segment was required. A rearrangement counted as productive if the CDR3 had no stop codons and remained in frame with V and J, and every other rearrangement counted as non-productive. Following IMGT convention, CDR3 was defined as the stretch from the second conserved V-encoded cysteine up to the conserved J-encoded phenylalanine. Sequences without an unambiguous match to a single V gene segment were excluded from the earlier analysis of about 600 of the donors. An earlier analysis of just under 600 of the donors called V segments functional above 56.7% productive rearrangements and segregating when the between-donor standard deviation exceeded 5%. A statistical classification framework was built for diagnosing cytomegalovirus status from the catalog of TCR beta chain sequences. In a later analysis, V and J genes were assigned by comparing TCR nucleotide sequences against IMGT/GENE-DB human TR gene sequences. The TCRdist pipeline was used in a later analysis to assign CDR3 sequences and most-parsimonious VDJ recombination scenarios. In a later analysis, every TCR beta chain was defined by the combination of its CDR3 amino acid sequence and its V-gene family, and reads without a unique V-gene family were dropped. A later analysis removed several hundred highly shared, low-generation-probability nucleotide sequences to deal with suspected cross-contamination and a sequencing artifact. A later analysis calculated a clonal expansion index for each public chain from normalized within-repertoire ranks of inferred template counts. In a later analysis, generation probabilities were computed using a VDJ recombination model fitted to out-of-frame rearrangements, and the results were checked against IGoR. Hypergeometric tests were used in a later analysis to score TCR-TCR, TCR-HLA and TCR-CMV co-occurrence, with a repertoire-size bias correction applied to the TCR pairs. False discovery rates were estimated in a later analysis by permuting HLA or CMV assignments 20 times. In a later analysis, co-occurring TCRs were grouped using DBSCAN, with TCRdist sequence similarity added in when clustering inside HLA-allele-positive subsets. Co-occurrence clustering excluded repertoires with fewer than 30,000 or more than 120,000 public chains, plus five with anomalous nucleotide sharing. TCRdb mirrors the immuneACCESS table, restricted to in-frame sequences. Some clones are absent from its copies; in checked studies, under half trace to an unresolved V gene, and the reason for the others is unknown. V, J and clone size reflect that table, while D and trimming were determined from the DNA. The table for this sample shows 100,000 to 150,000 clones. The ten largest account for less than 3% of the sample.

This receptor was taken from a young man in good health and CMV-seronegative. Sequencing was carried out using PBMCs. The chain is assembled from TRBV27 and TRBJ1-4; the D gene is perhaps TRBD1, from 5 matching bases. DNA sequence: TGTGCCAGCAGGCCGGGGGGGGTTTGGGGAAAACTGTTTTTT. The encoded protein is CASRPGGVWGKLFF.